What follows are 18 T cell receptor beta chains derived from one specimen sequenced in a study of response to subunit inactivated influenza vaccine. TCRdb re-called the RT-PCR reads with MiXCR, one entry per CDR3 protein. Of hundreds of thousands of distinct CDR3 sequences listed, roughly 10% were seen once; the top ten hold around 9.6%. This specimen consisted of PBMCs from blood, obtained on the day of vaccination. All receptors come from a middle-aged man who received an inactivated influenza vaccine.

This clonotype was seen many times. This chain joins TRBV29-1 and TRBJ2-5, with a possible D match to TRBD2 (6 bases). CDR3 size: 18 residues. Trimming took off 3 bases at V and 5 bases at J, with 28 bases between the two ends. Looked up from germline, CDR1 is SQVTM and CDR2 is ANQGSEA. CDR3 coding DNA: TGCAGCGTTGACCCCCACCGTCCGGGAGCAAATATTGGGGAGACCCAGTACTTC. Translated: CSVDPHRPGANIGETQYF.

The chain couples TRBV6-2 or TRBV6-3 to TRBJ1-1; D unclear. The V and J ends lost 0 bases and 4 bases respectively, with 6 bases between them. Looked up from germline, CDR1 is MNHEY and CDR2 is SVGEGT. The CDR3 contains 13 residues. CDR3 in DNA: TGTGCCAGCAGTTACTCTGACCTCACTGAAGCTTTCTTT. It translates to CASSYSDLTEAFF.

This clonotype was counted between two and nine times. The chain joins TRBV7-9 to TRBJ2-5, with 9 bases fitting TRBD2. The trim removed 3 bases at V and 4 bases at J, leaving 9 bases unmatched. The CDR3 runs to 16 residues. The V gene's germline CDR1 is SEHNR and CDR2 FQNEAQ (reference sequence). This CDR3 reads CASSFRSGSMRETQYF. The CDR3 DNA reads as TGTGCCAGCAGCTTCCGTAGCGGGAGTATGAGAGAGACCCAGTACTTC. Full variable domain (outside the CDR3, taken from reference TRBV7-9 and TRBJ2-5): DTGVSQNPRHKITKRGQNVTFRCDPISEHNRLYWYRQTLGQGPEFLTYFQNEAQLEKSRLLSDRFSAERPKGSFSTLEIQRTEQGDSAMYLCASSFRSGSMRETQYFGPGTRLLVL.

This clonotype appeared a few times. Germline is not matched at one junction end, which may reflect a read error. This chain's CDR3 is CASREDRGAQYF. The CDR3 DNA reads as TGTGCCAGCAGGGAAGATCGTGGGGCCCAGTACTTC. The chain carries TRBV2 and TRBJ2-7; a weak D match, TRBD1 (5 bases). Germline CDR1 reads SNHLY; CDR2 reads FYNNEI. The CDR3 runs to 12 residues.

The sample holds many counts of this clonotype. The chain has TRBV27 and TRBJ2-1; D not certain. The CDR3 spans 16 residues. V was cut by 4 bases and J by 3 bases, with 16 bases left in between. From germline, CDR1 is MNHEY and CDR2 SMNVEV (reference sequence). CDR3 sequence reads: CASSSSVVSGYNEQFF. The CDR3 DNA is TGTGCCAGCAGTTCAAGTGTAGTATCCGGCTACAATGAGCAGTTCTTC.

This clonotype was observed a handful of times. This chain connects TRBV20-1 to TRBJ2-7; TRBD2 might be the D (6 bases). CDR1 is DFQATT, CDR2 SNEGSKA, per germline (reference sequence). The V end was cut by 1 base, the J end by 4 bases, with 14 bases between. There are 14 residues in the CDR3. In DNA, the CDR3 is TGCAGTGCTAGAGTCGGAGGGAGAGGATACGAGCAGTACTTC. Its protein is CSARVGGRGYEQYF.

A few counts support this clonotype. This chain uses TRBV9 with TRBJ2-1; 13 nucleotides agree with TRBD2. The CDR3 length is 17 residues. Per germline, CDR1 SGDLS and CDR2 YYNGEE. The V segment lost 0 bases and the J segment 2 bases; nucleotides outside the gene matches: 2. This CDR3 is CASSVAGTSGTYNEQFF. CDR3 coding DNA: TGTGCCAGCAGCGTAGCTGGGACTAGCGGGACCTACAATGAGCAGTTCTTC.

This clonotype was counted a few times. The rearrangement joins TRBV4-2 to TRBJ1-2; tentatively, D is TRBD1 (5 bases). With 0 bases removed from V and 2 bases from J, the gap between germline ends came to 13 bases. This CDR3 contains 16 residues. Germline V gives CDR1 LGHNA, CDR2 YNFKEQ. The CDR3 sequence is CASSQERSRANYGYTF. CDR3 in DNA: TGTGCCAGCAGCCAAGAGAGGTCCAGGGCGAACTATGGCTACACCTTC.

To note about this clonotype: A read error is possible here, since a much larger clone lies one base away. The CDR3 DNA sequence: TGTGCCAGCAGTTTCTGTCCGTCCTACGAGCAGTACTTC. Residues: CASSFCPSYEQYF. The V gene is TRBV12-3 or TRBV12-4, the J gene TRBJ2-7; D is undetermined. The CDR3 extends over 13 amino acids. The ends were cut back, 3 bases at V and 1 base at J, with 7 bases in the middle.

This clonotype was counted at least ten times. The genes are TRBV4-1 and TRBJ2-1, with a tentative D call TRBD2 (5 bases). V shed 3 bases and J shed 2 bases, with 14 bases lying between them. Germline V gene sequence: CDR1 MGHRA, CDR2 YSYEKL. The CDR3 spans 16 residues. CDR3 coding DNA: TGCGCCAGCAGCCAGTCGGCAGCGGAGACCTACAATGAGCAGTTCTTC. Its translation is CASSQSAAETYNEQFF.

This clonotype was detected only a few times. The CDR3 sequence: CASSRQGSYQETQYF. CDR3 nucleotides: TGTGCCAGCAGCCGACAGGGTTCGTACCAAGAGACCCAGTACTTC. This sequence joins TRBV11-2 and TRBJ2-5; 7 bases align to TRBD1. The CDR3 covers 15 residues. Germline CDR1 is SGHAT and CDR2 is FQNNGV. Trimming removed 5 bases from V and 0 bases from J; junction bases left unmatched: 6.

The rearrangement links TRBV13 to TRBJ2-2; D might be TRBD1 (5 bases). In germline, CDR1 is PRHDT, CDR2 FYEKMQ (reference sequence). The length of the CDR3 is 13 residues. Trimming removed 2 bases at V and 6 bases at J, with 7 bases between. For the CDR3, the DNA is TGTGCCAGCAGCTTAACCAGGGCCGGGGAGCTGTTTTTT. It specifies CASSLTRAGELFF.

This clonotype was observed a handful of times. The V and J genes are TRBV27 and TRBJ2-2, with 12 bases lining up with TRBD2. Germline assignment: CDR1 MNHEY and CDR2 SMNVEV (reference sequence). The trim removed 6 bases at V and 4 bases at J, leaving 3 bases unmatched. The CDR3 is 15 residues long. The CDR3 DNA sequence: TGTGCCAGCAGCGGACTAGCGGGGTTCACCGGGGAGCTGTTTTTT. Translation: CASSGLAGFTGELFF.

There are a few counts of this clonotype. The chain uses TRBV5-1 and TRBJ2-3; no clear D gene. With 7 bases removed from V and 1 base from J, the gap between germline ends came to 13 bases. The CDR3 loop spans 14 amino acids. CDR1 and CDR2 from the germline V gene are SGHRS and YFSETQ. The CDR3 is CASSPLQGTDTQYF. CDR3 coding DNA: TGCGCCAGCTCCCCCCTGCAGGGCACAGATACGCAGTATTTT.

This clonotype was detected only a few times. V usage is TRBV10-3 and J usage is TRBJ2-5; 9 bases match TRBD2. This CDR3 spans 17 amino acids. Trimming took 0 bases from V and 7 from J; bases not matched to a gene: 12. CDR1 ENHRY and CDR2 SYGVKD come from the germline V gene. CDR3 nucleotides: TGTGCCATCAGTGAGTCGGGGGATAGCGGGAGCCGCGGGACCCAGTACTTC. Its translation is CAISESGDSGSRGTQYF.

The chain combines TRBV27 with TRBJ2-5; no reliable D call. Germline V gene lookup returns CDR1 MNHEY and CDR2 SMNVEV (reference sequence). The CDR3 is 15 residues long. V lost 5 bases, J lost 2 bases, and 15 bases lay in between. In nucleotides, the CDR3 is TGTGCCAGCAGTAGAGTTTGGGCAGAACAAGAGACCCAGTACTTC. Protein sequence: CASSRVWAEQETQYF.

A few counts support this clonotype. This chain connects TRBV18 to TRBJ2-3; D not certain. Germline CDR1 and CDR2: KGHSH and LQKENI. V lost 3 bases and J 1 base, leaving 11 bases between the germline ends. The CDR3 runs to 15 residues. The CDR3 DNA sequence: TGTGCCAGCTCACCGGGCCGGTCGCGCACAGATACGCAGTATTTT. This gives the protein CASSPGRSRTDTQYF. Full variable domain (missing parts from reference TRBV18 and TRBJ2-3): NAGVMQNPRHLVRRRGQEARLRCSPMKGHSHVYWYRQLPEEGLKFMVYLQKENIIDESGMPKERFSAEFPKEGPSILRIQQVVRGDSAAYFCASSPGRSRTDTQYFGPGTRLTVL.

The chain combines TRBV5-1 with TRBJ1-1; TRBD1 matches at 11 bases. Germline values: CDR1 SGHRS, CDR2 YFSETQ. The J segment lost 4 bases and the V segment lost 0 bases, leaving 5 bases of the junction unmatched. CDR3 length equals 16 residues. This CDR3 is CASSLATGTGGTEAFF. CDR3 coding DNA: TGCGCCAGCAGCTTGGCCACTGGGACAGGGGGCACTGAAGCTTTCTTT.